This TCR beta chain was identified during a study of OX40 agonist ivuxolimab in advanced cancers. Assay: immunoSEQ multiplex PCR; the TCRdb copy retains only in-frame clones and omits some. Here the sample spans around 62,000 clones, roughly 81% being singletons. J lost 5 bases, V lost 4 bases, and 7 bases had no gene match. Looked up from germline, CDR1 is KGHSH and CDR2 is LQKENI. CDR3 length: 14 residues. This clone was seen a few times. The TCR was taken from an adult with an advanced solid tumor such as melanoma, head and neck, liver or kidney cancer. This chain joins TRBV18 and TRBJ2-7; TRBD1 aligns across 8 bases. Sequences were derived from CD4+ or CD8+ T cells sorted from blood, sampled in a trial of the OX40 agonist ivuxolimab. The CDR3 bases are TGTGCCAGCTCACTCGGACAGGGTGACGACGAGCAGTACTTC. Translating gives CASSLGQGDDEQYF.